Below, one T cell receptor (beta chain) is given with its context. Its antigen remains unidentified. Sequenced by immunoSEQ multiplex PCR; TCRdb stores in-frame clones only, minus some. The data hold some 150,000 clones, with roughly 89% observed a single time. This entry is derived from a study of cytomegalovirus exposure and HLA in healthy donors. Turning to the study itself: The 120 validation repertoires were produced on the same platform as the 670 or so repertoires of the first cohort. This was reported in a later analysis.

These donors were members of the 120-subject validation cohort, a group separate from the approximately 670-subject first cohort. Whole-study results and caveats: Cytomegalovirus status, reportedly, was diagnosed with high specificity and sensitivity by the classifier. Many donors shared some public TCRs, even though most TCR sequences were rare.

CDR3 length: 11 amino acids. Germline V CDR1 and CDR2: SQVTM, ANQGSEA. Unmatched junction bases numbered 7, after V lost 7 bases and J lost 11 bases. The chain is built from TRBV29-1 and TRBJ1-1; 10 bases align to TRBD1. The sequencing input was PBMCs. The TCR was taken from a woman aged 25 to 39 in good health and CMV-seronegative. The CDR3 DNA reads as TGCAGCGGGGTAGGACAGGGGGGCGCTTTCTTT. This gives the protein CSGVGQGGAFF.